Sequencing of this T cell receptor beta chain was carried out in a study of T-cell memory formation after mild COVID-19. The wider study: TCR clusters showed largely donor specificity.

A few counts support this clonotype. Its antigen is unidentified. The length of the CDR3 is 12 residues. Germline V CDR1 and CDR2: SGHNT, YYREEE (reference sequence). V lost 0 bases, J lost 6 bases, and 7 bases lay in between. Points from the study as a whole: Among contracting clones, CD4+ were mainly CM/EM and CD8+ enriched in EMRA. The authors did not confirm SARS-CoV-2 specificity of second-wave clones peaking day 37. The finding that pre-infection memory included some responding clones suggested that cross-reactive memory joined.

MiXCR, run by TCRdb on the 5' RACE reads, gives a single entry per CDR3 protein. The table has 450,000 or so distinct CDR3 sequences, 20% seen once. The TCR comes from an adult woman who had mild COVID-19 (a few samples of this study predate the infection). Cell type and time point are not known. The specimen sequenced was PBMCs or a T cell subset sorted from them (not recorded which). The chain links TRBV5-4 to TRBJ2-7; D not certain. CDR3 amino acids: CASSLGVGEQYF. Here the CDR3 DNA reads TGTGCCAGCAGCTTGGGGGTCGGCGAGCAGTACTTC. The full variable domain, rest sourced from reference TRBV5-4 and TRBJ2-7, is ETGVTQSPTHLIKTRGQQVTLRCSSQSGHNTVSWYQQALGQGPQFIFQYYREEENGRGNFPPRFSGLQFPNYSSELNVNALELDDSALYLCASSLGVGEQYFGPGTRLTVT.